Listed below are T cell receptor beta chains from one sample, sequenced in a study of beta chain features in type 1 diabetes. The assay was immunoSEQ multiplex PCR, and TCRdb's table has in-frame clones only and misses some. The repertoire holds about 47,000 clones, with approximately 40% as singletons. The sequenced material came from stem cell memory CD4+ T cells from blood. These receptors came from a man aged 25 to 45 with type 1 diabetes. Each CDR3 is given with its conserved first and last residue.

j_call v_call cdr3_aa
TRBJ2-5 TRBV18 CASSPMDRGETQYF
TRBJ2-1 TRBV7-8 CASSLRRGSYNEQFF
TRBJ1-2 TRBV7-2 CASSLGQNYGYTF
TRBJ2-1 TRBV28 CASSSPGTGSYNEQFF
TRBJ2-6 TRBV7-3 CASSRTGSGANVLTF
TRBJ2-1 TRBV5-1 CASSLGSGRAFGEQFF
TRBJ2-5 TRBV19 CASSRNRAETQYF
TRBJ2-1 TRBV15 CATSRGGWGRYNEQFF
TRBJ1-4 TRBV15 CATSRDSPLVSTNEKLFF
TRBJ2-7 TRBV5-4 CASSPRLGNEQYF
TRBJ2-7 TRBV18 CASSPSLAGGEQYF
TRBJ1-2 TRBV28 CASRYRGGYGYTF
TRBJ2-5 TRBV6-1 CATNLGKETQYF
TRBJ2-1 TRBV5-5 CASSTRGDSYNEQFF
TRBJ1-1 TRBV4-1 CASSQRDRYTEAFF
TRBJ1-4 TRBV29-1 CSVVIRGSNEKLFF
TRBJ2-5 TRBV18 CASSLNSGLQETQYF
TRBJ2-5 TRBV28 CASSSTGSLKETQYF
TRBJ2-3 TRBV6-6 CASSYSGGQGADTQYF
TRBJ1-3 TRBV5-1 CASSLEAWGKSGNTIYF
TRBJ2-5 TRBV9 CASSVDSGETQYF
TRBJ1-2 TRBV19 CASSVRDRGPGGYTF
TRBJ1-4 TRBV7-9 CASSLALDSGTGGEKLFF
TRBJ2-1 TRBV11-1 CASSPARTSGSDEQFF
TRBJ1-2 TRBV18 CASSPNEGLDYGYTF
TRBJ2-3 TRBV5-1 CASSTLTSGSTDTQYF
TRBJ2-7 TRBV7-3 CASSLRREGREQYF